The T cell receptor beta chain described here comes from a study of cytomegalovirus exposure and HLA in healthy donors. Germline V gene data show CDR1 as SGDLS and CDR2 as YYNGEE. V shed 8 bases, J shed 7 bases, and the junction held 2 bases outside the gene matches. The CDR3 spans 12 residues. The PCR was carried out with 60 Vbeta primers and 13 Jbeta primers. The protocol was immunoSEQ multiplex PCR, while the TCRdb copy is restricted to in-frame clones and leaves out a portion. The sample contains a few hundred thousand clones, roughly 75% of which appear only once. The V gene is TRBV9, the J gene TRBJ2-1; the match to TRBD2 covers 11 bases. Sequencing was carried out using PBMCs. The receptor's source is a woman in her 30s in good health and CMV-seronegative. The CDR3 DNA sequence: TGTGCCAGTGCTAGCGGGGGGAATGAGCAGTTCTTC. Translating gives CASASGGNEQFF.